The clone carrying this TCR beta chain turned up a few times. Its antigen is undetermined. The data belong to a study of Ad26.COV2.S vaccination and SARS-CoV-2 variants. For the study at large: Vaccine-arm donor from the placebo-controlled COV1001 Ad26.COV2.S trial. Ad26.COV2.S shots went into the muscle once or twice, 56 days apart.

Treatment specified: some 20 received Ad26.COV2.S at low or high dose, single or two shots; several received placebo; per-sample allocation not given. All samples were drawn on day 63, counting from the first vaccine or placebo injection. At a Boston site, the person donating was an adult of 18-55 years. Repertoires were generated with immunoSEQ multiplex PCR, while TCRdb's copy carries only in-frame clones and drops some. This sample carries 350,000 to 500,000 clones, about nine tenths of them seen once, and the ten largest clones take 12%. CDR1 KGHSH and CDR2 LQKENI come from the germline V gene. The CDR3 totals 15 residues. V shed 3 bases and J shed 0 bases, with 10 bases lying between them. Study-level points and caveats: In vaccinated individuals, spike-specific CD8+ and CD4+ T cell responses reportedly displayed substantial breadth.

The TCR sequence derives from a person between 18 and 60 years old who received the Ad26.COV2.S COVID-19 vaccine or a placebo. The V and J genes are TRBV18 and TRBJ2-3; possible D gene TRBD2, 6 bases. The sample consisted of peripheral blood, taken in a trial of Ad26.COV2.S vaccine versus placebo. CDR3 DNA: TGTGCCAGCTCACCCAGACTAGAGAGCACAGATACGCAGTATTTT. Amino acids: CASSPRLESTDTQYF. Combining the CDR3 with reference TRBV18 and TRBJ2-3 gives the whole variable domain NAGVMQNPRHLVRRRGQEARLRCSPMKGHSHVYWYRQLPEEGLKFMVYLQKENIIDESGMPKERFSAEFPKEGPSILRIQQVVRGDSAAYFCASSPRLESTDTQYFGPGTRLTVL.